Each of the 11 T cell receptor beta chains below was sequenced from the same sample in a study of OX40 agonist ivuxolimab in advanced cancers. Assay: immunoSEQ multiplex PCR; the TCRdb copy retains only in-frame clones and omits some. The table shows 20,000 to 25,000 clones, with more than 70% occurring only once. The material sequenced was CD4+ or CD8+ T cells sorted from blood, taken in a trial of the OX40 agonist ivuxolimab. Receptors were obtained from an adult with an advanced solid tumor such as melanoma, head and neck, liver or kidney cancer.

This chain links TRBV27 with TRBJ2-1, with 9 nucleotides matching TRBD1. CDR1 is MNHEY and CDR2 is SMNVEV in the germline V gene (reference sequence). There are 14 residues in the CDR3. With V trimmed by 5 bases and J by 6 bases, 5 bases remained unmatched. The CDR3 DNA sequence: TGTGCCAGCAGTCTCCGACAGGGGGGCAATGAGCAGTTCTTC. Residues: CASSLRQGGNEQFF.

The J gene is TRBJ2-1, the V gene TRBV5-6, with D unclear. The CDR3 is 14 residues long. Germline V gene lookup returns CDR1 SGHDT and CDR2 YYEEEE. Trimming took off 2 bases at V and 5 bases at J, with 11 bases between the two ends. The CDR3 loop is CASSLSGSHNEQFF. The CDR3 coding sequence is TGTGCCAGCAGCTTATCTGGGTCCCACAATGAGCAGTTCTTC.

This sequence joins TRBV27 and TRBJ2-2; D gene uncertain. Germline loops: CDR1 MNHEY, CDR2 SMNVEV (reference sequence). V lost 8 bases, J lost 0 bases, and 4 bases lay in between. The CDR3 extends over 12 amino acids. The CDR3, as DNA: TGTGCCAGCGGGACGAACACCGGGGAGCTGTTTTTT. It specifies CASGTNTGELFF.

The rearrangement links TRBV2 to TRBJ2-7; 9 bases map to TRBD2. V lost 9 bases and J lost 3; bases outside the gene matches: 9. The CDR3 is 14 amino acids. Germline CDR1 and CDR2: SNHLY and FYNNEI. The CDR3 protein is CARGGRGRDYEQYF. For the CDR3, the DNA is TGTGCCAGAGGCGGGAGGGGAAGGGACTACGAGCAGTACTTC.

V gene TRBV9 combines with J gene TRBJ2-1, with D unclear. The germline gives CDR1 SGDLS, CDR2 YYNGEE. The CDR3 has 12 amino acids. Trimming stripped 0 bases from V and 8 bases from J, with 6 bases between. Here the CDR3 DNA reads TGTGCCAGCAGCGTAGATGGGGATGAGCAGTTCTTC. Its translation is CASSVDGDEQFF.

Only one count was recorded for this clone. This chain links TRBV29-1 with TRBJ2-3; possibly TRBD1 for D (5 bases). Trimming pared 3 bases from V and 4 bases from J, leaving 5 bases between. The length of the CDR3 is 11 residues. Germline CDR1 reads SQVTM; CDR2 reads ANQGSEA. CDR3 nucleotides: TGCAGCGTTGAGGGGCCAGATACGCAGTATTTT. Translated: CSVEGPDTQYF.

A single count supports this clone. The chain is built from TRBV9 and TRBJ1-2, with 7 bases lining up with TRBD1. The CDR3 loop spans 14 amino acids. Germline trimming cut 2 bases from V and 4 bases from J; bases unmatched to any gene: 5. Germline V gene data show CDR1 as SGDLS and CDR2 as YYNGEE. The CDR3 protein is CASSVRRDSYGYTF. The CDR3 DNA reads as TGTGCCAGCAGCGTTAGGCGGGACAGCTATGGCTACACCTTC.

This clone is large within its sample. The J gene is TRBJ2-1, the V gene TRBV7-8, with 8 bases fitting TRBD2. Germline values: CDR1 SGHVS, CDR2 FQNEAQ. The V segment lost 4 bases and the J segment 4 bases; nucleotides outside the gene matches: 0. The CDR3 has 13 amino acids. The CDR3 here is CASSSGGYNEQFF. The CDR3 DNA follows: TGTGCCAGCAGCTCGGGGGGGTACAATGAGCAGTTCTTC.

The chain recombines TRBV4-2 with TRBJ2-2; D might be TRBD2 (6 bases). The ends were cut back, 0 bases at V and 5 bases at J, with 13 bases in the middle. The CDR3 covers 16 residues. Germline CDR1 and CDR2: LGHNA and YNFKEQ. CDR3 bases: TGTGCCAGCAGCCAAGAATGGCCCGGAGGGACCGGGGAGCTGTTTTTT. Encoded protein: CASSQEWPGGTGELFF.

CDR3 amino acids: CASSEWGHLGTGTREQYF. CDR3 DNA: TGTGCCAGCAGTGAGTGGGGCCACCTGGGGACAGGGACCCGCGAGCAGTACTTC. The V gene is TRBV2, the J gene TRBJ2-7; 9 nucleotides match TRBD1. The germline CDR1 and CDR2 sequences are SNHLY and FYNNEI. The CDR3 is 18 amino acids. V was pared by 3 bases and J by 6 bases, with 18 bases of the junction left unmatched.

This chain uses TRBV4-2 with TRBJ2-7; D is possibly TRBD1 or TRBD2 (6 bases each). Trimming took 1 base from V and 7 from J, leaving 23 bases between them. Germline values: CDR1 LGHNA, CDR2 YNFKEQ. The CDR3 loop spans 17 amino acids. This chain's CDR3 is CASSQGTGAGDLGEQYF. DNA of the CDR3: TGTGCCAGCAGCCAAGGAACGGGGGCAGGGGATCTGGGGGAGCAGTACTTC.